The 30 T cell receptor beta chains presented below share a single source sample, sequenced in a study of response to subunit inactivated influenza vaccine. TCRdb itself ran the RT-PCR reads through MiXCR, one entry per CDR3 protein. Of 500,000 to 550,000 distinct CDR3 sequences in the sample, roughly 7.6% were seen once. Sequenced here: PBMCs from blood, sampled approximately 25 months after vaccination. These receptors all come from a man in his fifties or sixties who received an inactivated influenza vaccine.

V and J are TRBV24-1 and TRBJ2-7, with TRBD2 matching 7 bases. The germline CDR1 and CDR2 sequences are KGHDR and SFDVKD. Losses at the gene ends were 12 bases for V and 2 bases for J; bases not matched to a gene: 9. The CDR3 sequence is 13 residues long. Written as DNA, the CDR3 is TGTGCCTCAGGCCCAGCGGGGACCTACGAGCAGTACTTC. It translates to CASGPAGTYEQYF.

This clonotype occurred many times. V and J are TRBV12-3 or TRBV12-4 and TRBJ2-5; 10 bases are a match to TRBD2. The ends lost 6 bases at V and 5 bases at J; junction bases unmatched: 6. The CDR3 runs to 14 residues. CDR3 in amino acids: CASSSSGGAETQYF. In nucleotides, the CDR3 is TGTGCCAGCAGCTCCAGCGGGGGGGCCGAGACCCAGTACTTC.

Many counts were recorded for this clonotype. The rearrangement uses TRBV10-3 and TRBJ2-1; 7 nucleotides align to TRBD2. Germline CDR1 is ENHRY and CDR2 is SYGVKD. V lost 5 bases to trimming and J lost 6 bases; unmatched junction nucleotides: 13. This CDR3 spans 16 amino acids. CDR3 sequence reads: CAISTSGTTGSNEQFF. CDR3 coding DNA: TGTGCCATCAGTACCTCCGGGACTACTGGTTCCAATGAGCAGTTCTTC.

This clonotype was counted between two and nine times. The V gene is TRBV10-3, the J gene TRBJ1-2; D unclear. The CDR3 spans 11 residues. Between the trimmed V and J ends, which lost 10 bases and 7 bases, there was a span of 13 bases. Per the germline V gene, CDR1 is ENHRY and CDR2 is SYGVKD. The DNA for the CDR3 is TGTGCCACGGAACAACTTTTTGGCTACACCTTC. Translated, it gives CATEQLFGYTF.

This clonotype has a count of ten or more. V gene TRBV20-1 combines with J gene TRBJ2-3, with TRBD2 matching 8 bases. Germline CDR1 DFQATT, CDR2 SNEGSKA (reference sequence). V lost 3 bases, J lost 6 bases, and 11 bases stayed unmatched. This CDR3 has 15 residues. CDR3 sequence reads: CSASTGTSPGDTQYF. The CDR3 DNA reads TGCAGTGCTAGCACCGGGACTAGTCCGGGGGATACGCAGTATTTT.

This clonotype was counted ten times or more. V is TRBV24-1 and J is TRBJ2-1; TRBD2 is a possible D gene (5 bases). Germline lookup yields CDR1 KGHDR and CDR2 SFDVKD. Trimming took off 3 bases at V and 16 bases at J, with 15 bases between the two ends. The CDR3 spans 12 residues. CDR3 in DNA: TGTGCCACCAGTGATGGCGGACTGTTCGAATTCTTC. Translating gives CATSDGGLFEFF.

This clonotype occurred many times. The chain joins TRBV4-3 to TRBJ1-1; 9 bases are a match to TRBD1. CDR3 size: 17 residues. V was clipped by 0 bases and J by 0 bases; unmatched bases: 5. CDR1 is LGHNA and CDR2 is YSLEER in the germline V gene. The CDR3 sequence is CASSQDVWTGVNTEAFF. The DNA for the CDR3 is TGCGCCAGCAGCCAAGATGTCTGGACAGGGGTGAACACTGAAGCTTTCTTT.

The chain combines TRBV3-1 with TRBJ2-7; 10 bases fit TRBD2. CDR3 length equals 16 residues. The V segment lost 3 bases and the J segment 1 base; nucleotides outside the gene matches: 6. The germline gives CDR1 LGHDT, CDR2 YNNKEL (reference sequence). CDR3 bases: TGTGCCAGCAGCCATCAACTAGCGGGGATATCCTACGAGCAGTACTTC. This sequence encodes CASSHQLAGISYEQYF.

The chain couples TRBV6-2 or TRBV6-3 to TRBJ1-5; 10 nucleotides align to TRBD1. With V trimmed by 5 bases and J by 1 base, 5 bases remained unmatched. Germline lookup yields CDR1 MNHEY and CDR2 SVGEGT. CDR3 length: 16 amino acids. CDR3 bases: TGTGCCAGCAGTAGGGGGGGACAGGGGAGCAATCAGCCCCAGCATTTT. This sequence encodes CASSRGGQGSNQPQHF.

This clonotype was seen at least ten times. The V and J genes are TRBV18 and TRBJ2-7, with 8 bases lining up with TRBD1. V lost 6 bases to trimming and J lost 2 bases; unmatched junction nucleotides: 6. CDR1 is KGHSH and CDR2 is LQKENI in the germline V gene. The CDR3 spans 14 residues. CDR3 nucleotides: TGTGCCAGCTCCCCGGGACAGGAGGCCTACGAGCAGTACTTC. It encodes CASSPGQEAYEQYF.

This clonotype was seen ten or more times. This chain uses TRBV5-1 with TRBJ2-1; D gene unclear. This CDR3 region has 12 residues. From germline, CDR1 is SGHRS and CDR2 YFSETQ. V dropped 1 base and J dropped 9 bases, with 8 bases sitting between them. The CDR3 DNA sequence: TGCGCCAGCAGCTTGCCCAATCGTGAGCAGTTCTTC. This translates into CASSLPNREQFF.

This clonotype was found a few times. One junction end does not reproduce the germline sequence, and a read error may be involved. The chain uses TRBV18 and TRBJ1-2; 7 bases map to TRBD1. Germline CDR1 and CDR2: KGHSH and LQKENI. The CDR3 extends over 14 amino acids. This CDR3 is CASSIRDSAYSYTF. The CDR3 bases are TGTGCCAGCTCAATCCGGGACAGCGCCTATAGCTACACCTTC.

The table lists this clonotype with many counts. The rearrangement uses TRBV28 and TRBJ1-5; 7 nucleotides align to TRBD1. This CDR3 comprises 16 residues. Germline V lookup: CDR1 MDHEN, CDR2 SYDVKM. J was trimmed by 0 bases and V by 6 bases; bases with no gene match: 8. CDR3 DNA: TGTGCCAGCAGCTCAGGGGGGCAGCATAGCAATCAGCCCCAGCATTTT. This encodes CASSSGGQHSNQPQHF.

This chain uses TRBV6-2 or TRBV6-3 with TRBJ1-1; the D gene is possibly TRBD1 (6 bases). Germline CDR1 is MNHEY and CDR2 is SVGEGT. The CDR3 is 14 residues long. The V end lost 5 bases, the J end lost 3 bases, and 13 bases lay between the germline ends. CDR3: CASSVTGGYTEAFF. For the CDR3, the DNA is TGTGCCAGCAGTGTGACAGGCGGATACACTGAAGCTTTCTTT.

The CDR3 spells CAIRTSGVTDTQYF. The CDR3 DNA reads TGTGCCATCAGGACTAGCGGGGTAACAGATACGCAGTATTTT. The rearrangement joins TRBV10-3 to TRBJ2-3, with 11 bases aligning to TRBD2. The CDR3 runs to 14 residues. Looked up from germline, CDR1 is ENHRY and CDR2 is SYGVKD. The J segment lost 3 bases and the V segment lost 6 bases, leaving 2 bases of the junction unmatched.

This clonotype has a count of ten or more. The V gene is TRBV7-2, the J gene TRBJ2-5, with D possibly being TRBD1 (6 bases). Germline CDR1 is SGHTA and CDR2 is FQGNSA. V was trimmed by 3 bases and J by 5 bases, leaving 13 bases between them. The CDR3 contains 14 residues. As DNA, the CDR3 is TGTGCCAGCAGCTTCAGGGACACGCTCGAGACCCAGTACTTC. It codes for CASSFRDTLETQYF.

This clonotype has a count of ten or more. This chain links TRBV29-1 with TRBJ2-3; perhaps TRBD2 as D (6 bases). Germline CDR1 reads SQVTM; CDR2 reads ANQGSEA. V was trimmed by 6 bases and J by 3 bases, leaving 22 bases between them. The length of the CDR3 is 16 residues. CDR3 nucleotides: TGCAGCGTGGGCGGTCCGTTTTATCGGGGGACAGATACGCAGTATTTT. It codes for CSVGGPFYRGTDTQYF.

The sample holds a few counts of this clonotype. J is TRBJ2-1 and V is TRBV24-1, with D perhaps TRBD1 (5 bases). The CDR3 runs to 13 residues. Trimming cost V 4 bases and J 4 bases, with 7 bases left between them. CDR1 and CDR2 from the germline V gene are KGHDR and SFDVKD. The CDR3 region has the DNA TGTGCCACCAGTGAGGACACTTACAATGAGCAGTTCTTC. It yields the protein CATSEDTYNEQFF.

This clonotype was counted many times. The chain employs TRBV20-1 and TRBJ2-3; D not resolved. V shed 0 bases and J shed 0 bases, with 10 bases lying between them. CDR1 and CDR2 from the germline V gene are DFQATT and SNEGSKA (reference sequence). CDR3 length: 15 amino acids. The CDR3 DNA follows: TGCAGTGCTAGAGATAGGCTCCTGAGCACAGATACGCAGTATTTT. This sequence encodes CSARDRLLSTDTQYF.

The chain links TRBV7-6 to TRBJ2-5; 12 positions agree with TRBD2. CDR1 and CDR2 (germline): SGHVS, FNYEAQ. The V and J ends lost 0 bases and 5 bases, in that order; junction bases with no gene match: 1. CDR3 length equals 15 residues. CDR3 coding DNA: TGTGCCAGCAGCTTAGCAACTAGCGGGGGGGAGACCCAGTACTTC. The encoded protein is CASSLATSGGETQYF.

This clonotype was counted only a few times. The rearrangement joins TRBV4-3 to TRBJ2-1, with 9 bases matching TRBD2. Germline loops: CDR1 LGHNA, CDR2 YSLEER. The CDR3 is 15 residues long. V dropped 5 bases and J dropped 5; count of bases not matched to a gene: 7. CDR3 coding DNA: TGCGCCAGCAGCGAAACCGGGACTAGCAACAATGAGCAGTTCTTC. This sequence encodes CASSETGTSNNEQFF.

This clonotype came up many times. The V gene is TRBV4-2, the J gene TRBJ1-3, with D possibly being TRBD1 (5 bases). Per the germline V gene, CDR1 is LGHNA and CDR2 is YNFKEQ. The CDR3 runs to 16 residues. Trimming stripped 8 bases from V and 0 bases from J, with 17 bases between. The CDR3 nucleotides read TGTGCCAGCGCCCGGGCAGGGATCTTCTCTGGAAACACCATATATTTT. Translated, it gives CASARAGIFSGNTIYF.

The J gene is TRBJ1-6, the V gene TRBV5-1; the D is unclear. The CDR3 extends over 15 amino acids. V was cut by 1 base and J by 6 bases, with 11 bases left in between. CDR1 SGHRS and CDR2 YFSETQ come from the germline V gene. CDR3 DNA: TGCGCCAGCAGCTTGTCGGCGGGGAGTAATTCACCCCTCCACTTT. Translation: CASSLSAGSNSPLHF.

The chain couples TRBV4-1 to TRBJ2-7; D perhaps matches TRBD1 (6 bases). V lost 4 bases and J 5 bases, leaving 12 bases between the germline ends. CDR1 and CDR2 from the germline V gene are MGHRA and YSYEKL. The CDR3 contains 13 residues. CDR3 sequence (DNA): TGCGCCAGCAGCCCGACAGGAAATAACGAGCAGTACTTC. It encodes CASSPTGNNEQYF.

This clonotype was found many times. The rearrangement uses TRBV29-1 and TRBJ2-1, with 7 bases lining up with TRBD1. CDR1 and CDR2 (germline): SQVTM, ANQGSEA. V lost 3 bases and J lost 8; bases outside the gene matches: 10. The CDR3 has 14 amino acids. The CDR3 DNA follows: TGCAGCGTTGATCGGGCAGGGGGTATGGATGAGCAGTTCTTC. Residues: CSVDRAGGMDEQFF.

The chain has TRBV29-1 and TRBJ2-2, with unresolved D. Trimming pared 4 bases from V and 4 bases from J, leaving 10 bases between. The CDR3 contains 13 residues. Germline V lookup: CDR1 SQVTM, CDR2 ANQGSEA. The chain's CDR3 is CSVALISTGELFF. For the CDR3, the DNA is TGCAGCGTTGCCCTTATTAGCACCGGGGAGCTGTTTTTT.

This clonotype occurred many times. V gene TRBV27 combines with J gene TRBJ1-5; a weak D match, TRBD1 (5 bases). The CDR3 has 15 residues. The germline V gene has CDR1 MNHEY and CDR2 SMNVEV (reference sequence). Trimming left V 8 bases short and J 0 bases short, with 14 bases between. CDR3 DNA sequence: TGTGCCAGCTGGGGCCGGGCTAATAGCAATCAGCCCCAGCATTTT. It encodes CASWGRANSNQPQHF.

This clonotype was found a few times. This chain links TRBV12-3 or TRBV12-4 with TRBJ2-5; 9 bases are shared with TRBD1. After removal of 4 bases from V and 8 bases from J, the junction contained 2 bases not matched to a gene. The CDR3 loop spans 12 amino acids. The CDR3 reads CASSSTGGTQYF. The CDR3 DNA reads as TGTGCCAGCAGTTCGACAGGGGGTACCCAGTACTTC.

This clonotype was seen many times. The genes are TRBV7-2 and TRBJ2-1, with a possible D match to TRBD1 (5 bases). Trimming took 5 bases from V and 7 from J, leaving 12 bases between them. This CDR3 contains 13 residues. Per the germline V gene, CDR1 is SGHTA and CDR2 is FQGNSA. The CDR3 protein is CASSPWGVNEQFF. The CDR3 DNA reads TGTGCCAGCAGCCCCTGGGGCGTGAATGAGCAGTTCTTC. Together with reference TRBV7-2 and TRBJ2-1, the CDR3 gives the full variable domain: GAGVSQSPSNKVTEKGKDVELRCDPISGHTALYWYRQSLGQGLEFLIYFQGNSAPDKSGLPSDRFSAERTGGSVSTLTIQRTQQEDSAVYLCASSPWGVNEQFFGPGTRLTVL.

This clonotype was observed a few times. The chain is built from TRBV5-4 and TRBJ2-7, with 7 bases lining up with TRBD1. There are 14 residues in the CDR3. Germline loops: CDR1 SGHNT, CDR2 YYREEE (reference sequence). V was clipped by 3 bases and J by 4 bases; unmatched bases: 7. CDR3 protein: CASSSQGNYYEQYF. CDR3 nucleotide sequence: TGTGCCAGCAGCTCACAGGGGAACTATTACGAGCAGTACTTC.